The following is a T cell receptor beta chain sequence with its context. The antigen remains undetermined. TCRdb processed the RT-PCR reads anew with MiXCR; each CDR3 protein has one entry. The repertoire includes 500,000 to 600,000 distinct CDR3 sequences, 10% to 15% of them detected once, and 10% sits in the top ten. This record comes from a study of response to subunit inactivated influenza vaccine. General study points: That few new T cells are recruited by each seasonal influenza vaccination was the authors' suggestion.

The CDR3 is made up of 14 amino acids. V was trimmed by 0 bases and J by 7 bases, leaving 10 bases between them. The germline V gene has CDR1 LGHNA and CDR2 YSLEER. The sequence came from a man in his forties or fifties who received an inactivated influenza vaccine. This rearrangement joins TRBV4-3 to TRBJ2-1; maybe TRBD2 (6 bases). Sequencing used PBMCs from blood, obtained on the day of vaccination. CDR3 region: CASSQDHRENEQFF. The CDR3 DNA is TGCGCCAGCAGCCAAGACCACCGGGAGAATGAGCAGTTCTTC.